This T cell receptor (beta chain) was sequenced during a study of cytomegalovirus exposure and HLA in healthy donors. Deletions cut 0 bases from V and 8 bases from J, with 13 bases between. The germline gives CDR1 ENHRY, CDR2 SYGVKD. The CDR3 sequence is 14 residues long. Study results and limitations: According to the study, 160 or so TCR beta chains were cytomegalovirus-associated.

This clone has more than one count but fewer than ten. What it binds is unknown. The PCR contained 60 Vbeta and 13 Jbeta primers. Assay: immunoSEQ multiplex PCR; the TCRdb copy retains only in-frame clones and omits some. The table lists over 150,000 clones, roughly 80% of them singletons, with 1.5% in the top ten. The TCR sequence derives from a girl aged 5 to 17 in good health and CMV-seropositive. Sequencing input: PBMCs. The chain carries TRBV10-3 and TRBJ1-2; D gene unclear. In nucleotides, the CDR3 is TGTGCCATCAGTGAGTCCGCGGCCTCCGTGGGCTACACCTTC. Residues: CAISESAASVGYTF.